This T cell receptor beta chain was obtained from a study of blood T cell repertoires in COVID-19. The CDR3 extends over 14 amino acids. V was clipped by 1 base and J by 5 bases, with 11 bases between them. CDR1 is SGHAT and CDR2 is FQNNGV in the germline V gene. Seattle patients were enrolled while actively infected and followed longitudinally. The assay was immunoSEQ multiplex PCR, and TCRdb's table has in-frame clones only and misses some. The sample consists of approximately 290,000 clones, around 81% of them appearing once. The chain is built from TRBV11-2 and TRBJ1-1; D not certain. Specimen: peripheral blood. This TCR derives from a person aged 70 to 80 with COVID-19, enrolled during active disease. The CDR3 loop is CASSLGSGWTEAFF. CDR3 in DNA: TGTGCCAGCAGCTTAGGTAGTGGTTGGACTGAAGCTTTCTTT.